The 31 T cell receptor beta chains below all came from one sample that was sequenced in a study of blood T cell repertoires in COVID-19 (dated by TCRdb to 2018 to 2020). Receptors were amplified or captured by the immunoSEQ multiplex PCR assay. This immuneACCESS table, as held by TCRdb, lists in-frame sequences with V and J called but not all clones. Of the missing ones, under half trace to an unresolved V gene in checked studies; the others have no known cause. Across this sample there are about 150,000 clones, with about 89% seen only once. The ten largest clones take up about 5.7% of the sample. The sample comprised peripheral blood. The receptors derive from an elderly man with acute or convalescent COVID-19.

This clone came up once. DNA for the CDR3: TGTGCCATCAGTGAGTCTAGGTCAGGCTCCTACAATGAGCAGTTCTTC. Translating gives CAISESRSGSYNEQFF. The chain recombines TRBV10-3 with TRBJ2-1; D gene uncertain. V was shortened by 0 bases and J by 0 bases, with 9 bases between the two germline ends. CDR1 ENHRY and CDR2 SYGVKD come from the germline V gene. The CDR3 loop spans 16 amino acids.

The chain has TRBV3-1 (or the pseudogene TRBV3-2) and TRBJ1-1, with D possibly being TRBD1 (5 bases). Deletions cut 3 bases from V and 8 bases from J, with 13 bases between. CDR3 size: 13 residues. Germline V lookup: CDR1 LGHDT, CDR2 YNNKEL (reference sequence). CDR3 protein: CASSHLGGWEAFF. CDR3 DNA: TGTGCCAGCAGCCACTTGGGGGGTTGGGAAGCTTTCTTT.

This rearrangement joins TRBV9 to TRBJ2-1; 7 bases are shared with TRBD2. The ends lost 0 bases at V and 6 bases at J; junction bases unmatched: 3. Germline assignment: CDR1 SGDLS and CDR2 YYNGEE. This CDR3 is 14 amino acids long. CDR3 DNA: TGTGCCAGCAGCGTAGGGGACTACGGCAATGAGCAGTTCTTC. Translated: CASSVGDYGNEQFF.

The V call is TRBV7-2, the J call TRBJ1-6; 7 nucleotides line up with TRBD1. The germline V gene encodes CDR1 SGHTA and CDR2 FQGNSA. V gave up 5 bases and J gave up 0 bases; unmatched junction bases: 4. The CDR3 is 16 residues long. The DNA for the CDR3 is TGTGCCAGCAGCAAAAGGGACAGCTCCTATAATTCACCCCTCCACTTT. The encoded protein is CASSKRDSSYNSPLHF. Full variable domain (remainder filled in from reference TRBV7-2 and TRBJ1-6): GAGVSQSPSNKVTEKGKDVELRCDPISGHTALYWYRQSLGQGLEFLIYFQGNSAPDKSGLPSDRFSAERTGGSVSTLTIQRTQQEDSAVYLCASSKRDSSYNSPLHFGNGTRLTVT.

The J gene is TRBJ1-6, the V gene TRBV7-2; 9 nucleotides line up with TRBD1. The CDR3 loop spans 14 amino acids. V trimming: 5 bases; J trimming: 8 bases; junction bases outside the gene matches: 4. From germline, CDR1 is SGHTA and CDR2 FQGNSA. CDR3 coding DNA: TGTGCCAGCAGCCTCAGACAGGGGGATTCACCCCTCCACTTT. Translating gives CASSLRQGDSPLHF. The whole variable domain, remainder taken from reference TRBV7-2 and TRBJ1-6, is GAGVSQSPSNKVTEKGKDVELRCDPISGHTALYWYRQSLGQGLEFLIYFQGNSAPDKSGLPSDRFSAERTGGSVSTLTIQRTQQEDSAVYLCASSLRQGDSPLHFGNGTRLTVT.

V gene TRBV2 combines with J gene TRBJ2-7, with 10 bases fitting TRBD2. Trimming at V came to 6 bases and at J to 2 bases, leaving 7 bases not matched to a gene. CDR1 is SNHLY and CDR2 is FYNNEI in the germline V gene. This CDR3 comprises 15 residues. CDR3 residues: CASRGGLARTYEQYF. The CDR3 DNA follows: TGTGCCAGCAGGGGGGGACTAGCGAGAACCTACGAGCAGTACTTC.

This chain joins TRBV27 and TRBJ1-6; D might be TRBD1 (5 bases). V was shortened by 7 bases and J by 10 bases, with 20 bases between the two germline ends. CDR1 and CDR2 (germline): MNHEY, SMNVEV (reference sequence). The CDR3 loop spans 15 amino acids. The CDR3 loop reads CASTDGTAGGSPLHF. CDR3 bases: TGTGCCAGCACAGACGGGACGGCGGGGGGATCACCCCTCCACTTT.

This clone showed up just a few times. This CDR3 is CASRAVGLLNNEQFF. The CDR3 DNA reads as TGTGCCAGCAGAGCCGTGGGACTCCTCAACAATGAGCAGTTCTTC. The chain joins TRBV6-5 to TRBJ2-1, with D maybe TRBD2 (6 bases). The CDR3 loop spans 15 amino acids. The V gene lost 6 bases and the J gene lost 5 bases, with 17 bases spanning the gap. Per germline, CDR1 MNHEY and CDR2 SVGAGI.

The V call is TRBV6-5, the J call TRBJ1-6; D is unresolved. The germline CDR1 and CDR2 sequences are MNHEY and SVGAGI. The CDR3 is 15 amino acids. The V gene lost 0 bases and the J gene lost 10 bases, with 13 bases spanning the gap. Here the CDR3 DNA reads TGTGCCAGCAGTTACTCGGCGGAGCTCGGGTCACCCCTCCACTTT. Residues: CASSYSAELGSPLHF.

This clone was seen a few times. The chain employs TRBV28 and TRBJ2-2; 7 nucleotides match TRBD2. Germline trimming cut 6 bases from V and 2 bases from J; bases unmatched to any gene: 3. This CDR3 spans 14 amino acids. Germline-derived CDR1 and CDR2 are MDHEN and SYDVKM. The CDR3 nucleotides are TGTGCCAGCAGCCGGACTAGTAACACCGGGGAGCTGTTTTTT. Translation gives CASSRTSNTGELFF.

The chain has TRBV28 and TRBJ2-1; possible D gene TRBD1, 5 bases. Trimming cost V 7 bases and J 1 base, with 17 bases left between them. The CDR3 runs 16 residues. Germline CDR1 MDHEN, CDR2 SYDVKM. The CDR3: CASTLLQGGSYNEQFF. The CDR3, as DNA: TGTGCCAGCACCTTACTCCAGGGTGGATCCTACAATGAGCAGTTCTTC.

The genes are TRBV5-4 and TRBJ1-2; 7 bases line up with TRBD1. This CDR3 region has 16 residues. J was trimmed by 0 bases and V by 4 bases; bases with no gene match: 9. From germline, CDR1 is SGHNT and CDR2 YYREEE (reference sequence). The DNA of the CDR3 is TGTGCCAGCAGCAGACCAGGACAGGAGGCTAACTATGGCTACACCTTC. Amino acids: CASSRPGQEANYGYTF.

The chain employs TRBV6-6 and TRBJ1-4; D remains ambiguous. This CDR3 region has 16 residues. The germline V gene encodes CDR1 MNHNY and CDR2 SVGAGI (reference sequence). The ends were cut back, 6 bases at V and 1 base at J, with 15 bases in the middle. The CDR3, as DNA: TGTGCCAGCAGCTTTTCATCAGGCTTAACTAATGAAAAACTGTTTTTT. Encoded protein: CASSFSSGLTNEKLFF.

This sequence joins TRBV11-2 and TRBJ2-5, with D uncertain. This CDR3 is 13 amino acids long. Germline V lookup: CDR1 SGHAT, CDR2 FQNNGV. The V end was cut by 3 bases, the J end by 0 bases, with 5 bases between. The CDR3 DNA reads TGTGCCAGCAGCTTGGGCTACCAAGAGACCCAGTACTTC. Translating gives CASSLGYQETQYF.

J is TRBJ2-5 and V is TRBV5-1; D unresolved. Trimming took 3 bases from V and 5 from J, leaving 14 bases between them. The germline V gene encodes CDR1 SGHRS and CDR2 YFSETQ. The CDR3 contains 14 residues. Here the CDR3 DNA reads TGCGCCAGCAGCTACAGTGACCCGAGCGAGACCCAGTACTTC. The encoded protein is CASSYSDPSETQYF.

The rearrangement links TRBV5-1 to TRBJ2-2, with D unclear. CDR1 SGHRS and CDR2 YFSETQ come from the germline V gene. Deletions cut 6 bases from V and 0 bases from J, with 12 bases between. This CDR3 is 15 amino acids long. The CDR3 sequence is CASKRDSSNTGELFF. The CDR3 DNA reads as TGCGCCAGCAAAAGAGACTCATCGAACACCGGGGAGCTGTTTTTT.

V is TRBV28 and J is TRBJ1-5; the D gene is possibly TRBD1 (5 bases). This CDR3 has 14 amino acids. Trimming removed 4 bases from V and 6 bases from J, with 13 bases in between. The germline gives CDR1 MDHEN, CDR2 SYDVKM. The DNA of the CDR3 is TGTGCCAGCAGTTCGACAGTTTCCAGTCAGCCCCAGCATTTT. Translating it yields CASSSTVSSQPQHF. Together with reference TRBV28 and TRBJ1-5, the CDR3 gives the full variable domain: DVKVTQSSRYLVKRTGEKVFLECVQDMDHENMFWYRQDPGLGLRLIYFSYDVKMKEKGDIPEGYSVSREKKERFSLILESASTNQTSMYLCASSSTVSSQPQHFGDGTRLSIL.

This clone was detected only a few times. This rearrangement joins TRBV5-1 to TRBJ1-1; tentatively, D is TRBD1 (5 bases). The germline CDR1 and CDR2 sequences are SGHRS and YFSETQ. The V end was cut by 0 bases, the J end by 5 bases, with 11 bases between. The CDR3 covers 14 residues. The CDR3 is CASSLDSGRTEAFF. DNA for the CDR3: TGCGCCAGCAGCTTGGATTCAGGGAGGACTGAAGCTTTCTTT. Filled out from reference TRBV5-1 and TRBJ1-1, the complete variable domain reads KAGVTQTPRYLIKTRGQQVTLSCSPISGHRSVSWYQQTPGQGLQFLFEYFSETQRNKGNFPGRFSGRQFSNSRSEMNVSTLELGDSALYLCASSLDSGRTEAFFGQGTRLTVV.

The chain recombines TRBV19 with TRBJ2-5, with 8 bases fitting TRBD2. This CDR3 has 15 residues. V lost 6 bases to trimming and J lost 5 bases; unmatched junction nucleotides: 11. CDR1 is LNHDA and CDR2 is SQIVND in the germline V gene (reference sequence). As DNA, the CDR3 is TGTGCCAGTAGCAAAACCGGACTAGCTCTGGAGACCCAGTACTTC. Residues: CASSKTGLALETQYF.

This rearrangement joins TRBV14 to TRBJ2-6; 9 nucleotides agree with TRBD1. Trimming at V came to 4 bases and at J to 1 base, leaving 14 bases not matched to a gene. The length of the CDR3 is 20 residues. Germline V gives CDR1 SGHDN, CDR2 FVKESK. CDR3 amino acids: CASSPHLWTGEVSGANVLTF. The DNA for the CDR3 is TGTGCCAGCAGCCCCCATCTGTGGACAGGGGAAGTTTCTGGGGCCAACGTCCTGACTTTC.

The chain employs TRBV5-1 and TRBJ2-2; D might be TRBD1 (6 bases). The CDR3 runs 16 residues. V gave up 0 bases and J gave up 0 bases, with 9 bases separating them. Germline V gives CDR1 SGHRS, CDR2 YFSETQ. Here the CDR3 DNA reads TGCGCCAGCAGCTTGGCTGGACAGACGAACACCGGGGAGCTGTTTTTT. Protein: CASSLAGQTNTGELFF.

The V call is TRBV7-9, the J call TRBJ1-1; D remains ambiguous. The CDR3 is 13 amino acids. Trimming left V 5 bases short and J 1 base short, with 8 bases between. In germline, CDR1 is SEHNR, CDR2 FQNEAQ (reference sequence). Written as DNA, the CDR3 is TGTGCCAGCAGCGGAGTCCAGAACACTGAAGCTTTCTTT. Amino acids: CASSGVQNTEAFF.

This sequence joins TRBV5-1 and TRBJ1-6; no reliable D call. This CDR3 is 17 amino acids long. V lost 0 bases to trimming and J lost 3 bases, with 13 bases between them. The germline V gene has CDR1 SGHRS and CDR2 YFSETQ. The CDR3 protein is CASSLDPHAGYNSPLHF. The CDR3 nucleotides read TGCGCCAGCAGCTTGGACCCCCACGCCGGCTATAATTCACCCCTCCACTTT. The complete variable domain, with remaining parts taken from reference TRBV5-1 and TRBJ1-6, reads KAGVTQTPRYLIKTRGQQVTLSCSPISGHRSVSWYQQTPGQGLQFLFEYFSETQRNKGNFPGRFSGRQFSNSRSEMNVSTLELGDSALYLCASSLDPHAGYNSPLHFGNGTRLTVT.

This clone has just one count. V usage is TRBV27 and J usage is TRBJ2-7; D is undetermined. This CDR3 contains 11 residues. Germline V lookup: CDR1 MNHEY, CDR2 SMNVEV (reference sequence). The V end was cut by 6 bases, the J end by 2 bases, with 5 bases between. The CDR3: CASSYAYEQYF. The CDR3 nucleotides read TGTGCCAGCAGCTACGCCTACGAGCAGTACTTC.

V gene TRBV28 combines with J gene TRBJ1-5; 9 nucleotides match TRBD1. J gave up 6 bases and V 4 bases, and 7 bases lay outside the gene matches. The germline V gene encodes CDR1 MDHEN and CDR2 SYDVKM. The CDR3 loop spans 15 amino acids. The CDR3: CASSSTGTGSQPQHF. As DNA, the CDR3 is TGTGCCAGCAGTTCAACCGGGACAGGGAGTCAGCCCCAGCATTTT.

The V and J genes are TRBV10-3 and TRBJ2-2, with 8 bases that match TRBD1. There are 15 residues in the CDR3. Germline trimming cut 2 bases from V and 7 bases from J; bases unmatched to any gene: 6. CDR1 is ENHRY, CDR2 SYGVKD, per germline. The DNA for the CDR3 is TGTGCCATCAGTGAGGTGGGGACAGGAGGCGGGGAGCTGTTTTTT. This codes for CAISEVGTGGGELFF.

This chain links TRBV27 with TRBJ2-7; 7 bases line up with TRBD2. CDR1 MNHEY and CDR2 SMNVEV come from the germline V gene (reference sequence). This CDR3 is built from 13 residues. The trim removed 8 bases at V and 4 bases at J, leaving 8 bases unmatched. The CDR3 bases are TGTGCCAGCCGCGGACTAGTCAATTACGAGCAGTACTTC. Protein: CASRGLVNYEQYF.

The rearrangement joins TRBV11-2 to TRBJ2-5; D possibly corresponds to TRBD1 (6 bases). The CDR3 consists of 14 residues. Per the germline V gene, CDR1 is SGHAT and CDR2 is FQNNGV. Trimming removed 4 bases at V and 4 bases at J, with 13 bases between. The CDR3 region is CASSSGQIRETQYF. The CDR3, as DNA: TGTGCCAGCAGCTCGGGACAAATCCGAGAGACCCAGTACTTC. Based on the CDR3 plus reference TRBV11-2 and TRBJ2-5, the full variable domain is EAGVAQSPRYKIIEKRQSVAFWCNPISGHATLYWYQQILGQGPKLLIQFQNNGVVDDSQLPKDRFSAERLKGVDSTLKIQPAKLEDSAVYLCASSSGQIRETQYFGPGTRLLVL.

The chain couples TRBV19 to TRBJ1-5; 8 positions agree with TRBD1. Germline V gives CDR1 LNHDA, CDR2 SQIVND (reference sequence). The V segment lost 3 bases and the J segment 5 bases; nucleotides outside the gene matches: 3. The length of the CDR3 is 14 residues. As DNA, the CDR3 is TGTGCCAGTAGTATCAGGGGGCAAGATCAGCCCCAGCATTTT. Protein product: CASSIRGQDQPQHF.

CDR3 DNA: TGTGCCAGCAGTTTGTTTTACAGGGGTAATGAGCAGTTCTTC. Protein sequence: CASSLFYRGNEQFF. The V gene is TRBV28, the J gene TRBJ2-1; 7 nucleotides line up with TRBD1. There are 14 residues in the CDR3. The germline CDR1 and CDR2 sequences are MDHEN and SYDVKM. J gave up 7 bases and V 3 bases, and 6 bases lay outside the gene matches.

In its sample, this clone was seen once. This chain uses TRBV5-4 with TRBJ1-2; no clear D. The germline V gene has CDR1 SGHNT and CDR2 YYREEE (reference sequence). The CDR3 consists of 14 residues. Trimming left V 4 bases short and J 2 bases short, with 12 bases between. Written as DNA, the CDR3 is TGTGCCAGCAGCGAGGCGAGGAGAAACTATGGCTACACCTTC. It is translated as CASSEARRNYGYTF.